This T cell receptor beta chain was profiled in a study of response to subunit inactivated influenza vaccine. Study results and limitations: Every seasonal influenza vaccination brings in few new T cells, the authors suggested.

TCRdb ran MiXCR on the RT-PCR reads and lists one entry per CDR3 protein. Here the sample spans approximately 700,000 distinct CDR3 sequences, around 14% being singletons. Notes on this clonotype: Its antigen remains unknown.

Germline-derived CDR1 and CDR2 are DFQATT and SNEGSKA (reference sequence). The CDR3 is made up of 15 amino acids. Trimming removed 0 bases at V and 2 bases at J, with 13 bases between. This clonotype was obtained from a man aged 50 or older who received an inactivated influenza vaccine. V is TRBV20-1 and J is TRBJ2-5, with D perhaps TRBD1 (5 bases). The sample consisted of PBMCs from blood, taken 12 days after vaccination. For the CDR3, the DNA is TGCAGTGCTAGAGATTTTGACAGCCTTCAAGAGACCCAGTACTTC. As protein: CSARDFDSLQETQYF.